This TCR beta chain was sequenced for a study of cytomegalovirus exposure and HLA in healthy donors. Study observations and caveats: Rarity marked most TCR sequences, yet some public TCRs occurred in many donors.

This clone was observed once. Its antigen is still unknown. The CDR3 has 12 residues. V gave up 4 bases and J gave up 2 bases, with 5 bases separating them. CDR1 is SGHNT, CDR2 YYREEE, per germline (reference sequence). Assay: immunoSEQ multiplex PCR; the TCRdb copy retains only in-frame clones and omits some. The table lists about 120,000 clones, around nine tenths of them singletons, with 1.9% in the top ten. The chain joins TRBV5-4 to TRBJ2-3; D remains ambiguous. This clonotype was obtained from a woman under 30 in good health and CMV-seronegative. Source material: PBMCs. The CDR3 spells CASSQFTDTQYF. CDR3 DNA sequence: TGTGCCAGCAGCCAATTCACAGATACGCAGTATTTT.